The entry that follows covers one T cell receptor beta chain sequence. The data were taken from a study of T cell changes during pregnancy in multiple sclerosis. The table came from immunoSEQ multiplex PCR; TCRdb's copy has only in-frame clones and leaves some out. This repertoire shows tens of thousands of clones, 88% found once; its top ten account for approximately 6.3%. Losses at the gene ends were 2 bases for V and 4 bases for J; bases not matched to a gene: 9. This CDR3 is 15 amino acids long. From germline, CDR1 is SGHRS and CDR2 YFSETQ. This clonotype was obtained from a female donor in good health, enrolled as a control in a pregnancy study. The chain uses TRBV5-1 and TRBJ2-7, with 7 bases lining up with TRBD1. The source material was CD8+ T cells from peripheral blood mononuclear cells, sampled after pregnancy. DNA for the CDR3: TGCGCCAGCAGCTTAACGGGACAGAGCTTATACGAGCAGTACTTC. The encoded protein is CASSLTGQSLYEQYF.